This passage covers 14 T cell receptor beta chains from one sample sequenced in a study of cytomegalovirus exposure and HLA in healthy donors. The assay was immunoSEQ multiplex PCR, and TCRdb's table has in-frame clones only and misses some. The sample consists of 150,000 to 200,000 clones, 88% of them appearing once. The sequencing input was PBMCs. These TCRs come from a man between 18 and 35 years old in good health and CMV-seronegative.

The rearrangement joins TRBV19 to TRBJ1-2; no clear D. V lost 7 bases and J lost 8, with 17 bases in between. From germline, CDR1 is LNHDA and CDR2 SQIVND (reference sequence). The CDR3 has 13 residues. CDR3 protein: CASTLGRIRGYTF. DNA for the CDR3: TGTGCCAGTACCCTAGGAAGGATTCGCGGCTACACCTTC.

This clone was found a few times. This chain uses TRBV10-3 with TRBJ2-7; a weak D match, TRBD1 (5 bases). The V gene's germline CDR1 is ENHRY and CDR2 SYGVKD. The germline V and J ends were trimmed by 10 bases and 2 bases, with 12 bases remaining between them. The CDR3 runs to 12 residues. The CDR3 DNA reads as TGTGCCACGCGGCAGGGTGCCTACGAGCAGTACTTC. Its protein product is CATRQGAYEQYF.

Of note for this clone: Sequence at one end of the junction differs from germline and may be a read error. This chain links TRBV2 with TRBJ1-6, with TRBD1 identical over 7 bases. CDR1 is SNHLY, CDR2 FYNNEI, per germline. The CDR3 has 13 amino acids. CDR3 coding DNA: TGTACCAGCAAAGGGTCAGGGGGGCCACCCCTCCACTTT. Encoded protein: CTSKGSGGPPLHF.

The chain is built from TRBV19 and TRBJ2-5, with 10 bases matching TRBD1. Germline CDR1 LNHDA, CDR2 SQIVND (reference sequence). The CDR3 length is 15 residues. J lost 5 bases, V lost 3 bases, and 6 bases had no gene match. The CDR3 loop is CASSIGDRGRETQYF. The DNA of the CDR3 is TGTGCCAGTAGTATCGGAGACAGGGGGCGGGAGACCCAGTACTTC.

This clone occurred once. The chain recombines TRBV28 with TRBJ2-5; TRBD1 is a possible D gene (5 bases). Trimming left V 10 bases short and J 3 bases short, with 15 bases between. CDR1 MDHEN and CDR2 SYDVKM come from the germline V gene. The CDR3 extends over 13 amino acids. The CDR3 DNA reads as TGTGCCACCGACAGAATAACCGAAGAGACCCAGTACTTC. Translated: CATDRITEETQYF.

This chain connects TRBV18 to TRBJ2-7; TRBD2 aligns across 9 bases. This CDR3 is built from 15 residues. V trimming: 2 bases; J trimming: 3 bases; junction bases outside the gene matches: 5. The germline CDR1 and CDR2 sequences are KGHSH and LQKENI. CDR3 loop: CASSPSAGGDYEQYF. Written as DNA, the CDR3 is TGTGCCAGCTCACCATCGGCGGGGGGGGACTACGAGCAGTACTTC.

Written as DNA, the CDR3 is TGTGCCAGTAGTATTCGAGGTCCGGGGTCCGGAAACACCATATATTTT. Its protein is CASSIRGPGSGNTIYF. V and J are TRBV19 and TRBJ1-3; D gene ambiguous. This CDR3 has 16 residues. The germline V and J ends were trimmed by 3 bases and 4 bases, with 16 bases remaining between them. In germline, CDR1 is LNHDA, CDR2 SQIVND (reference sequence).

In its sample, this clone was seen once. CDR3 sequence (DNA): TGCGCCAGCAGCTTGTACGGAGACAGGGCAAGCGAGCAGTACGTC. This codes for CASSLYGDRASEQYV. The V gene is TRBV5-1, the J gene TRBJ2-7, with 7 bases matching TRBD1. The ends lost 1 base at V and 6 bases at J; junction bases unmatched: 10. The CDR3 has 15 residues. Germline CDR1 SGHRS, CDR2 YFSETQ.

The chain is built from TRBV25-1 and TRBJ2-1; D is perhaps TRBD1 (7 bases). CDR3 length equals 15 residues. The ends were cut back, 6 bases at V and 4 bases at J, with 16 bases in the middle. The germline CDR1 and CDR2 sequences are MGHDK and SYGVNS. The CDR3 bases are TGTGCCAGCAGGCCAAGGGCAGGGGGGTACAATGAGCAGTTCTTC. The encoded protein is CASRPRAGGYNEQFF.

The rearrangement uses TRBV6-4 and TRBJ2-5; possibly TRBD1 for D (5 bases). V lost 2 bases, J lost 5 bases, and 12 bases lay in between. Germline lookup yields CDR1 MRHNA and CDR2 SNTAGT. The length of the CDR3 is 14 residues. The CDR3 coding sequence is TGTGCCAGCAGTGACGTGGCAGGGCGGGAGACCCAGTACTTC. This sequence encodes CASSDVAGRETQYF.

The gene calls are TRBV18 and TRBJ1-5; D is unresolved. Trimming shortened V by 2 bases and J by 5 bases, and 7 bases separated the two germline ends. The germline V gene encodes CDR1 KGHSH and CDR2 LQKENI. The CDR3 sequence is 13 residues long. DNA for the CDR3: TGTGCCAGCTCACCAAGCCGAGATCAGCCCCAGCATTTT. This encodes CASSPSRDQPQHF.

In its sample, this clone was seen many times. The rearrangement links TRBV19 to TRBJ2-5, with 8 bases lining up with TRBD2. Germline lookup yields CDR1 LNHDA and CDR2 SQIVND (reference sequence). The CDR3 covers 15 residues. Germline trimming cut 5 bases from V and 5 bases from J; bases unmatched to any gene: 10. In DNA, the CDR3 is TGTGCCAGTAGTGTTTCCCTTAGCGGGATGGAGACCCAGTACTTC. This sequence encodes CASSVSLSGMETQYF.

CDR3 region: CASSSQTSGGVLSYNEQFF. CDR3 in DNA: TGTGCCAGCAGCTCCCAGACTAGCGGGGGGGTCTTATCCTACAATGAGCAGTTCTTC. J is TRBJ2-1 and V is TRBV5-6, with 14 positions matching TRBD2. Germline V gene lookup returns CDR1 SGHDT and CDR2 YYEEEE. The CDR3 loop spans 19 amino acids. J lost 1 base, V lost 3 bases, and 9 bases had no gene match.

The chain joins TRBV27 to TRBJ2-7; 10 nucleotides align to TRBD1. The CDR3 runs 15 residues. The germline V gene encodes CDR1 MNHEY and CDR2 SMNVEV (reference sequence). Trimming took 6 bases from V and 2 from J; bases not matched to a gene: 7. CDR3 sequence (DNA): TGTGCCAGCAGCTATGGACAGGGGGGACCCTACGAGCAGTACTTC. Encoded protein: CASSYGQGGPYEQYF.